This is a list of T cell receptor beta chains from one sample in a study of shared clonotypes between healthy human individuals. Generated by immunoSEQ multiplex PCR, the TCRdb table keeps only in-frame clones and is missing some. The sample has hundreds of thousands of clones, about nine tenths seen once. Sample: memory CD8+ T cells sorted from blood. The origin of the receptors is a young man in good health. The CDR3 runs from the conserved cysteine through the conserved F or W. The D gene is left open where the match is weak. Only part of the rows carry a size: once, few, many, or a class if the clone is expanded.

-	TRBJ1-2	-	16	TRBV2	TGTGCCAGCAGACGAGACGACCGAAAATCCATCTATGGCTACACCTTC	CASRRDDRKSIYGYTF
-	TRBJ2-7	-	15	TRBV14	TGTGCCAGCAGCCAAACGGTGGACGGACTTGGAGAGCAGTACTTC	CASSQTVDGLGEQYF
-	TRBJ2-7	-	14	TRBV29-1	TGCAGCGTTGAAGATCGCGGCAGACACTACGAGCAGTACTTC	CSVEDRGRHYEQYF
-	TRBJ2-1	TRBD2	17	TRBV30	TGTGCCTGGAGTGTCCTAGCGGGAGGGCCTTCGATAGGTGAGCAGTTCTTC	CAWSVLAGGPSIGEQFF
few	TRBJ2-3	TRBD2	15	TRBV7-9	TGTGCCAGCAGCGGAGCGGGGGTAAGCACAGATACGCAGTATTTT	CASSGAGVSTDTQYF
-	TRBJ2-7	-	14	TRBV7-9	TGTGCCAGCAGCTTAGCGGCCAGGGCTTACGAGCAGTACTTC	CASSLAARAYEQYF
once	TRBJ2-2	-	15	TRBV10-3	TGTGCCATCAGTGAGGTTGAGGGGAACACCGGGGAGCTGTTTTTT	CAISEVEGNTGELFF
-	TRBJ1-4	TRBD1	15	TRBV4-1	TGCGCCAGCAGCCCCGGACAGGGTGGGGAGGAAAAACTGTTTTTT	CASSPGQGGEEKLFF
-	TRBJ2-5	-	14	TRBV10-2	TGCGCCAGCAGTGAGTCAGGTCCCGGGGAGACCCAGTACTTC	CASSESGPGETQYF
once	TRBJ1-2	-	16	TRBV7-9	TGTGCCAGCAGCTTAGTAGGTCAGGGTGCTTACTATGGCTACACCTTC	CASSLVGQGAYYGYTF
many	TRBJ1-6	TRBD1	14	TRBV11-1	TGTGCCAGCAGCCGGACAGGGAACAATTCACCCCTCCACTTT	CASSRTGNNSPLHF
-	TRBJ2-7	-	14	TRBV5-1	TGCGCCAGCAGCTTGGGGGCGGGCCAGGGAGAGCAGTACTTC	CASSLGAGQGEQYF
few	TRBJ2-3	-	12	TRBV7-6	TGTGCCAGCAGCTTAGTTGCAGATACGCAGTATTTT	CASSLVADTQYF
-	TRBJ1-5	-	14	TRBV2	TGTGCCAGCAGTGAAATTGGTAGCAATCAGCCCCAGCATTTT	CASSEIGSNQPQHF
-	TRBJ1-5	-	13	TRBV19	TGTGCCAGTAGTTACCGTATCAATCAGCCCCAGCATTTT	CASSYRINQPQHF
once	TRBJ2-5	TRBD1	15	TRBV5-4	TGTGCCAGCAGGAACCCGGGGACAGGGCAAGAGACCCAGTACTTC	CASRNPGTGQETQYF
-	TRBJ2-5	-	13	TRBV7-6	TGTGCCAGCAGCTTAGAGACAGAAGAGACCCAGTACTTC	CASSLETEETQYF
-	TRBJ2-5	-	14	TRBV6-5	TGTGCCAGCAGTTACCTCGGGGAACAAGAGACCCAGTACTTC	CASSYLGEQETQYF
few	TRBJ2-3	-	18	TRBV7-6	TGTGCCAGCAGCCACGTCAAGAACCGGGACCGAGTCACAGATACGCAGTATTTT	CASSHVKNRDRVTDTQYF
-	TRBJ2-5	TRBD1	15	TRBV6-5	TGTGCCAGCAGTTACGGGACAGGGGGCTGGGAGACCCAGTACTTC	CASSYGTGGWETQYF
-	TRBJ2-5	-	13	TRBV29-1	TGCAGCGTTGAAGGGACCGGTCAAGAGACCCAGTACTTC	CSVEGTGQETQYF
-	TRBJ2-3	TRBD2	14	TRBV5-1	TGCGCCAGCAGCTTTACTAGCGAGGCAGATACGCAGTATTTT	CASSFTSEADTQYF
-	TRBJ2-7	TRBD1	14	TRBV10-1	TGCGCCAGCAGTGAGGACCGGGACAGCTACGAGCAGTACTTC	CASSEDRDSYEQYF
-	TRBJ2-1	TRBD2	15	TRBV11-2	TGTGCCAGCAGCTTAGGTAGTAGCGGGAGGGATGAGCAGTTCTTC	CASSLGSSGRDEQFF
once	TRBJ2-5	TRBD2	16	TRBV11-2	TGTGCCAGCAGCCTCTCCCCTAGCGGGAGGGGGGAGACCCAGTACTTC	CASSLSPSGRGETQYF
-	TRBJ2-2	-	11	TRBV20-1	TGCAGTTTCAGGAACACCGGGGAGCTGTTTTTT	CSFRNTGELFF
-	TRBJ1-1	-	13	TRBV30	TGTGCCTGGAGTGTCCCCGCGGCAGGGCGGGCTTTCTTT	CAWSVPAAGRAFF
-	TRBJ2-2	-	17	TRBV4-3	TGCGCCAGCAGCCAGTTACTCGGAGTTGGGAACACCGGGGAGCTGTTTTTT	CASSQLLGVGNTGELFF
few	TRBJ2-7	-	13	TRBV4-1	TGCGCCAGCAGCCAAGATCGAGGCTACGAGCAGTACTTC	CASSQDRGYEQYF
-	TRBJ2-7	-	15	TRBV6-1	TGTGCCAGCAGTGCGGGGCTCTCCTCCTCCTACGAGCAGTACTTC	CASSAGLSSSYEQYF
-	TRBJ2-1	-	16	TRBV4-3	TGCGCCAGCAGCCAAGATAGAGATTTCTCCTACAATGAGCAGTTCTTC	CASSQDRDFSYNEQFF
-	TRBJ2-3	-	16	TRBV6-4	TGTGCCAGCACTTCCTATGACAGGTTCAGCACAGATACGCAGTATTTT	CASTSYDRFSTDTQYF
-	TRBJ2-5	TRBD2	15	TRBV10-2	TGCGCCAGCAGTGAGTTGCTAGCGGGTCAAGAGACCCAGTACTTC	CASSELLAGQETQYF
-	TRBJ2-7	-	15	TRBV10-3	TGTGCCATCAGCCTAGAGAGCGGTCGGAGCGATGAGCAGTACTTC	CAISLESGRSDEQYF
once	TRBJ2-7	TRBD1	15	TRBV7-9	TGTGCCAGCAGCTCCTCGGGACAGGGGACCTACGAGCAGTACTTC	CASSSSGQGTYEQYF